The sequence of this TCR beta chain was determined in a study of patients and donors after allogeneic stem cell transplantation. The CDR3 extends over 16 amino acids. V gave up 0 bases and J gave up 7 bases; unmatched junction bases: 12. Germline V gene data show CDR1 as GTSNPN and CDR2 as SVGIG (reference sequence). This clonotype was found once. A single record per CDR3 protein comes from TCRdb applying MiXCR to the RT-PCR reads. Here the sample spans 25,000 or so distinct CDR3 sequences, around 29% being singletons. The chain recombines TRBV30 with TRBJ2-3; 8 bases match TRBD1. This TCR came from a human donor who was either an allogeneic HSCT recipient or a stem cell or donor lymphocyte infusion donor (not recorded which). It is not recorded whose cells these are; they may come from a transplant donor. The sample taken for sequencing was blood, either unsorted or a sorted T cell fraction (not recorded which). The CDR3 spells CAWSVARGPIVYTQYF. The CDR3 coding sequence is TGTGCCTGGAGTGTAGCCAGGGGGCCTATCGTTTATACGCAGTATTTT.